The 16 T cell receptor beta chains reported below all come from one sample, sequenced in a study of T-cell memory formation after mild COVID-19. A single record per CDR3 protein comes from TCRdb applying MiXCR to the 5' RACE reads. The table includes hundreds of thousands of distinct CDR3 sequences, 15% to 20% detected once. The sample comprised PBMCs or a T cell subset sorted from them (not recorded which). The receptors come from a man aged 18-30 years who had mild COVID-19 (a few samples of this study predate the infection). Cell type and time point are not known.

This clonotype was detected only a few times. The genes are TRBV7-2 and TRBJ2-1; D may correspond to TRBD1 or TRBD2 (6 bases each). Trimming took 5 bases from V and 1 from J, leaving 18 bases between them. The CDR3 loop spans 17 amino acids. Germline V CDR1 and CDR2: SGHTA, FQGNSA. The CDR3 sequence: CASSVRRKGGSYNEQFF. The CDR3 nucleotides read TGTGCCAGCAGCGTACGGCGCAAAGGGGGGTCCTACAATGAGCAGTTCTTC.

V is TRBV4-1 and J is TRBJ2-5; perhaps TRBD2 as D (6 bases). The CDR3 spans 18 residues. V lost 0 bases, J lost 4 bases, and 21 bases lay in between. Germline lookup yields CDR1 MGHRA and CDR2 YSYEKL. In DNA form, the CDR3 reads TGCGCCAGCAGCCAAGAACGGATTAGCGGTGGGGCTGGAGAGACCCAGTACTTC. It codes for CASSQERISGGAGETQYF.

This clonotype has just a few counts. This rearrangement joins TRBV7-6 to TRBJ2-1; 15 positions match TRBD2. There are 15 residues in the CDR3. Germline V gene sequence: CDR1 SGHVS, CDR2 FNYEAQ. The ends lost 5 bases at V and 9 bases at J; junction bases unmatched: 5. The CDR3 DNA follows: TGTGCCAGCAGCCCCGGGACTAGCGGGGGGAGTGAGCAGTTCTTC. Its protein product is CASSPGTSGGSEQFF.

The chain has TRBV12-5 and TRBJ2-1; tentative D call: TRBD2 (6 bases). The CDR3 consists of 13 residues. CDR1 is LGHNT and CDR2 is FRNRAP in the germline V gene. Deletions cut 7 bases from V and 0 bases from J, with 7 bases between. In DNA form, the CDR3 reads TGTGCTAGTGAGGAGGGCTCCTACAATGAGCAGTTCTTC. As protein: CASEEGSYNEQFF.

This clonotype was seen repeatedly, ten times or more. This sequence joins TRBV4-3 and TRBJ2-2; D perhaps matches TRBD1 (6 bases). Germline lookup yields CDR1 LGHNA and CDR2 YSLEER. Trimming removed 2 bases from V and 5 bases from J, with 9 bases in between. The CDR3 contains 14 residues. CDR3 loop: CASSQRRGTGELFF. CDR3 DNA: TGCGCCAGCAGCCAAAGAAGGGGGACCGGGGAGCTGTTTTTT.

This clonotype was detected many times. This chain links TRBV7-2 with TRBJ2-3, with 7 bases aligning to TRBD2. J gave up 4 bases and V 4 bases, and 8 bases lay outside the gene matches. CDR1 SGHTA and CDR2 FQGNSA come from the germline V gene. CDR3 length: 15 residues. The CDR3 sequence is CASSYQRGSADTQYF. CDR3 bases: TGTGCCAGCAGCTACCAGCGGGGTAGCGCAGATACGCAGTATTTT.

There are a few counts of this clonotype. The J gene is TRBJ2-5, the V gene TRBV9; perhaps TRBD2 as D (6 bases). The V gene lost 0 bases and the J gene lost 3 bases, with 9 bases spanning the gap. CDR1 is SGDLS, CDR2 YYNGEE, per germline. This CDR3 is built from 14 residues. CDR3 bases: TGTGCCAGCAGCGTAGGGCGCGGGGAAGAGACCCAGTACTTC. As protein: CASSVGRGEETQYF.

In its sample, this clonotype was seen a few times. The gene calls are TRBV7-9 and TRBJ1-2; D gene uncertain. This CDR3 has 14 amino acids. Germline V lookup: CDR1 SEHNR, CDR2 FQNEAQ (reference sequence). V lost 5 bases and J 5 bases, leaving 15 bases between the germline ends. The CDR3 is CASSPRAELYGYTF. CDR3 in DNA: TGTGCCAGCAGCCCGAGGGCAGAACTTTATGGCTACACCTTC.

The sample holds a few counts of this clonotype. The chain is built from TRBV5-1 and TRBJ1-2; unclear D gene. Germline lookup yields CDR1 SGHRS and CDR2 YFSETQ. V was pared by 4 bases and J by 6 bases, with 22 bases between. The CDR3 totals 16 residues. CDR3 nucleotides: TGCGCCAGCAGCCCAAGGTGGGTCGGCATCGGTAATGGCTACACCTTC. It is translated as CASSPRWVGIGNGYTF.

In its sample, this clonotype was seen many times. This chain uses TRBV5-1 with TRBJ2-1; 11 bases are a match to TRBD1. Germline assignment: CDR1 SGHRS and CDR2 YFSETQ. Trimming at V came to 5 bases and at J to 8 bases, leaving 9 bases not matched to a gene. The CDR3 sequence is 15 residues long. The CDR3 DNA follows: TGCGCCAGCAGACTAATCGGGACAGGGGGAGATGAGCAGTTCTTC. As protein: CASRLIGTGGDEQFF. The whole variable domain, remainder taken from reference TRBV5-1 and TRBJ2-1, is KAGVTQTPRYLIKTRGQQVTLSCSPISGHRSVSWYQQTPGQGLQFLFEYFSETQRNKGNFPGRFSGRQFSNSRSEMNVSTLELGDSALYLCASRLIGTGGDEQFFGPGTRLTVL.

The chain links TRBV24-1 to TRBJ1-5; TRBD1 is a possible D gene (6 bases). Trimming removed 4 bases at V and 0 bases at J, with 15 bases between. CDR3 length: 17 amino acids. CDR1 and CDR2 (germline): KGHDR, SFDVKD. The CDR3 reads CATSDLQGFYSNQPQHF. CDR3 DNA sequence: TGTGCCACCAGTGACCTACAGGGATTTTATAGCAATCAGCCCCAGCATTTT.

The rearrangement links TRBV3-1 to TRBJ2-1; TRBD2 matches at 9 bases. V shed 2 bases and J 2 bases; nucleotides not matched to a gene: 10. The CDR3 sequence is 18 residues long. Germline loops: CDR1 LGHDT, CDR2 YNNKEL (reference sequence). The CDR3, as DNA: TGTGCCAGCAGCCAACTTGGAGGCGGGGGGGCCACCTACAATGAGCAGTTCTTC. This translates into CASSQLGGGGATYNEQFF.

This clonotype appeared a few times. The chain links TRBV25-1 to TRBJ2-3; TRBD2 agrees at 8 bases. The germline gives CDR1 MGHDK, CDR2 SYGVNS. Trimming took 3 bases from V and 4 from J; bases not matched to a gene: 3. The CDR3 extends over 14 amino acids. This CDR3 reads CASSDLSGADTQYF. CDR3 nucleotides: TGTGCCAGCAGTGATCTTAGCGGGGCAGATACGCAGTATTTT.

The DNA for the CDR3 is TGTGCCAGCAGTACCCCCGGGACAGGGAGCACTGAAGCTTTCTTT. Protein sequence: CASSTPGTGSTEAFF. The genes are TRBV28 and TRBJ1-1; 9 bases align to TRBD1. V was clipped by 5 bases and J by 4 bases; unmatched bases: 8. The CDR3 loop spans 15 amino acids. Germline assignment: CDR1 MDHEN and CDR2 SYDVKM.

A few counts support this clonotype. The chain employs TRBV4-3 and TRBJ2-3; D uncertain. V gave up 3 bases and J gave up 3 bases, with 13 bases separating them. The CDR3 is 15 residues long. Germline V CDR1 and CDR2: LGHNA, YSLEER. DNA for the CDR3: TGCGCCAGCAGCCAGGAAGACGGAACAACAGATACGCAGTATTTT. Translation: CASSQEDGTTDTQYF.

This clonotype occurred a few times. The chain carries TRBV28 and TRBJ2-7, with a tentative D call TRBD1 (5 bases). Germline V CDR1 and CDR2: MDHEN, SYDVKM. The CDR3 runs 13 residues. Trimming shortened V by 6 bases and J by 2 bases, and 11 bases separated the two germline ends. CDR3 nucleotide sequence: TGTGCCAGCAGCTGGGGCGGAGCCTACGAGCAGTACGTC. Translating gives CASSWGGAYEQYV.